Sequencing of this T cell receptor beta chain was carried out in a study of identifying expanded T cells in peripheral blood (dated by TCRdb to the late 2010s). In the study overall: Separate aliquots of the same genomic DNA pool were sequenced to produce technical replicates, and four replicates were compared in pairs. Results the study describes overall, beyond this receptor: The authors expected that biological variance in healthy repertoires might rise further over much longer intervals, such as months to years. The beta-binomial model significantly reduced the number of clones called differentially abundant and the false-positive rate across all healthy-donor time intervals. For all healthy donors, the variance in clone template counts between roughly 2-week samples rose significantly as total template count increased. The binomial model flagged around 1.2 differentially abundant clones between technical replicates but approximately 16 over approximately 2 weeks and about 19 over around 4 weeks.

The trim is 5 bases for V and 3 bases for J, with a gap of 20 bases between the germline ends. From the cysteine through the phenylalanine, the CDR3 covers 17 amino acids. Just the 51-base CDR3 DNA is kept, in frame starting at base 1. Per the germline V gene (reference sequence), LNHDA is the CDR1 and SQIVND is the CDR2. During the collection period, no immune events, such as infections, were documented for the healthy donors. Healthy-donor blood repertoires served as a training cohort to calibrate time-dependent variance in a beta-binomial model of T-cell clone differential abundance. The training cohort comprised about ten healthy donors, 3 female and 7 male. Donor ages ranged from about 29 to 70 years, with an average of 43 years. Whole blood, obtained from a commercial supplier, was collected from each healthy donor at three time points spaced roughly 14 days apart. For immunosequencing, genomic DNA was extracted from unsorted whole blood.

TCRbeta CDR3 regions were profiled by bias-controlled multiplex PCR amplification of genomic DNA with the immunoSEQ Assay. Regarding the original processing steps: The absolute abundance of each unique TCRbeta CDR3 region was quantified after sequences were collapsed and filtered. Two models were used to test differential abundance: a binomial model (Fisher-equivalent) and a beta-binomial model that adds time-dependent variance fitted from healthy donors. Any clone with fewer than 5 combined templates was excluded, and a clone was called differentially abundant if its Benjamini-Hochberg FDR was below 0.01. The form v = (b*log(k)+a)^2 was used to model beta-binomial variance as a function of total template count across the two samples. TCRdb provides this immuneACCESS table in a form limited to in-frame rearrangements. Some clones are lacking; in checked studies, under half of them reflect an unresolved V gene, and why the rest are absent is not known. V and J calls and clone size follow that table, whereas D and trimming were derived from the DNA. The sample table lists about 52,000 clones, around 82% of them with a count of one. The ten largest clones capture approximately 14% of the sample.

Regarding this clone: What this receptor recognizes is not known. Within one base of it there is no much larger clone, and no base qualities were kept.

The material sequenced was blood. This TCR came from a person between 18 and 75 years old in good health. The rearrangement combines TRBV19 with TRBJ1-3; perhaps TRBD1 is the D gene, with 5 bases matching. The CDR3: CASSLGRDVGVGNTIYF. The nucleotides are TGTGCCAGTAGTCTGGGGCGGGACGTCGGAGTTGGAAACACCATATATTTT.